The clone carrying this T cell receptor (beta chain) was counted at least ten times. A distinct unique molecular identifier was carried by each TCR cDNA molecule. TCRdb re-called the 5' RACE reads with MiXCR, one entry per CDR3 protein. The sample lists nearly 4,500 distinct CDR3 sequences, around 21% occurring once. This record belongs to a study of spatial heterogeneity in lung cancer. Study in general: Detected sequences consistently included more beta-chain ones than alpha-chain ones. Raw reads showed each unique TCR and UMI combination turning up more than ten times on average.

The CDR3 contains 14 residues. V lost 6 bases, J lost 4 bases, and 5 bases stayed unmatched. This sample's time point: sample taken at primary tumor resection. The input material, whole RNA from tumor, nontumor lung or frozen PBMC, was sequenced unsorted. The cohort: around 79 early-stage, untreated non-small cell lung cancer patients. The clonotype was recovered from a female donor with early-stage non-small cell lung cancer. This rearrangement joins TRBV12-3 or TRBV12-4 to TRBJ1-1; 10 positions match TRBD1. Source: normal lung tissue next to the tumor, taken at surgery. CDR3 sequence: CASRTGGKGTEAFF. As DNA, the CDR3 is TGTGCCAGCAGGACAGGGGGCAAGGGCACTGAAGCTTTCTTT.